The clone carrying this TCR beta chain has a handful of counts. This sample was included in a study of blood T cell repertoires in COVID-19. Whole-study context: Samples taken during acute and convalescent COVID-19 were collected in the United States, Italy and Spain. Nucleic acid was either cDNA or gDNA, and it came from T cells, B-cell-depleted T cells, or PBMCs.

TCRdb keeps only in-frame clones here, not all; method: immunoSEQ multiplex PCR. This sample has about 140,000 clones, with over 65% found just once. CDR1 and CDR2 (germline): GTSNPN, SVGIG (reference sequence). This CDR3 comprises 15 residues. With 3 bases removed from V and 3 bases from J, the gap between germline ends came to 14 bases. This receptor was taken from a man aged 45-60 years with acute or convalescent COVID-19. The chain has TRBV30 and TRBJ2-2, with a tentative D call TRBD2 (5 bases). The specimen sequenced was peripheral blood. CDR3 sequence (DNA): TGTGCCTGGAGGCGGAGGCAGCCTGACACCGGGGAGCTGTTTTTT. Translated, it gives CAWRRRQPDTGELFF. Full variable domain (missing parts from reference TRBV30 and TRBJ2-2): SQTIHQWPATLVQPVGSPLSLECTVEGTSNPNLYWYRQAAGRGLQLLFYSVGIGQISSEVPQNLSASRPQDRQFILSSKKLLLSDSGFYLCAWRRRQPDTGELFFGEGSRLTVL.